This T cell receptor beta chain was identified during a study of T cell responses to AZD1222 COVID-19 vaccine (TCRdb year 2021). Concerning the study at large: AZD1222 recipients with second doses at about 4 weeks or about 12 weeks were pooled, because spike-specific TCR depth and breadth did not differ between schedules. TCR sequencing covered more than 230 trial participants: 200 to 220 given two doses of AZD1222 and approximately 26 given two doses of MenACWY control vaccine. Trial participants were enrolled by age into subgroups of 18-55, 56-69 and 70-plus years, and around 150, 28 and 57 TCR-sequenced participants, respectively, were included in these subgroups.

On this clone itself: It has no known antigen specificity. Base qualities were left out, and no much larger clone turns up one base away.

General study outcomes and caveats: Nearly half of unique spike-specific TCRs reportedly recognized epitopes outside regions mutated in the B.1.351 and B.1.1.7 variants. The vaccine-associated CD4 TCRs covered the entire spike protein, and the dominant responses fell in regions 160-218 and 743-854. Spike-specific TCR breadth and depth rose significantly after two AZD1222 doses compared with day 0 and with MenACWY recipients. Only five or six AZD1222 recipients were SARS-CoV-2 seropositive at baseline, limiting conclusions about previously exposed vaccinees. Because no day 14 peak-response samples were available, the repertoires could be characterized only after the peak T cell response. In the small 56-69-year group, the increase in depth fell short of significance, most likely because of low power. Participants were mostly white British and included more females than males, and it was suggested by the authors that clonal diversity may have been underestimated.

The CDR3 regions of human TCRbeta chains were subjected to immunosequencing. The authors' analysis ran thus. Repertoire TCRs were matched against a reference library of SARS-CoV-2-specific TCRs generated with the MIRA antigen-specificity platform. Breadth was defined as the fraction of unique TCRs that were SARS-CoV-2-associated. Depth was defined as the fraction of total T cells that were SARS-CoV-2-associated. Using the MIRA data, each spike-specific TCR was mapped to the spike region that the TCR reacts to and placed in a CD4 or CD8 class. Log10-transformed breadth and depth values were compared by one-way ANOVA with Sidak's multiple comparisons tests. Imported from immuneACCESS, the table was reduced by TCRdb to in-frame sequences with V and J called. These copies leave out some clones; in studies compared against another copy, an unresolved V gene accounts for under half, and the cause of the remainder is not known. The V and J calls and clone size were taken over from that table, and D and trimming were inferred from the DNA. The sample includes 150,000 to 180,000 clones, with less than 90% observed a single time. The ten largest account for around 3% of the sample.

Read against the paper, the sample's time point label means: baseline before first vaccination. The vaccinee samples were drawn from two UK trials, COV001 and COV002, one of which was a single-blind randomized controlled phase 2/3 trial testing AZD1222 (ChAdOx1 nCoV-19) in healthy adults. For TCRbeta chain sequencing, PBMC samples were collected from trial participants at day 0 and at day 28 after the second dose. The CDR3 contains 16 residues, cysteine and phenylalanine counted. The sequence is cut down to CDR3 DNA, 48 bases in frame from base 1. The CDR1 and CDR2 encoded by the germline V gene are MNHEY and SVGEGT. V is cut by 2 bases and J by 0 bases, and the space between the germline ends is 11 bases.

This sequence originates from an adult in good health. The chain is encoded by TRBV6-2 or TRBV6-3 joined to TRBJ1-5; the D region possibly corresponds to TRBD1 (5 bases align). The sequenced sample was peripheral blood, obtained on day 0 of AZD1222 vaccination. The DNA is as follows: TGTGCCAGCAGTTACCGCCTGGGGACTAGCAATCAGCCCCAGCATTTT. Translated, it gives CASSYRLGTSNQPQHF.